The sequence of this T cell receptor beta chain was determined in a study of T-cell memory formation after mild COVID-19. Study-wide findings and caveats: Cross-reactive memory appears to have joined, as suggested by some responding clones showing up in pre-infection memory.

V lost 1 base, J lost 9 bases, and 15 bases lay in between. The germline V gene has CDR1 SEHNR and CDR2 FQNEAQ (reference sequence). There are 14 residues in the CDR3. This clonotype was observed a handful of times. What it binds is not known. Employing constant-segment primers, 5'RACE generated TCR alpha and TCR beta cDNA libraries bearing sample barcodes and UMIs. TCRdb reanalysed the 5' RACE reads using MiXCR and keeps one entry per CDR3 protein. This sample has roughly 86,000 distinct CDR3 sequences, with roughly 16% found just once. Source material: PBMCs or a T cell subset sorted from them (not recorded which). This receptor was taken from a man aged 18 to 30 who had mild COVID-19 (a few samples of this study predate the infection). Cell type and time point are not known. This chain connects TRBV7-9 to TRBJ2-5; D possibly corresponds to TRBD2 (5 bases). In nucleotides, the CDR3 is TGTGCCAGCAGCTTAGAGGCACTAGAGAGGTCCCAGTACTTC. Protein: CASSLEALERSQYF.